One and the same sample provided the 2 T cell receptor beta chains below, sequenced in a study of T cells in localized non-small cell lung cancer. Using immunoSEQ multiplex PCR, the repertoire was profiled, and TCRdb retains in-frame clones only, with some absent. The sample carries around 91,000 clones, about 87% recorded once. The source material was peripheral blood, sampled before any cancer treatment. The receptors shown here come from a man aged 35 to 69 with stage I squamous cell lung carcinoma.

This clone came up a few times. The rearrangement links TRBV7-2 to TRBJ1-5; D is undetermined. This CDR3 region has 11 residues. Germline V gives CDR1 SGHTA, CDR2 FQGNSA. Trimming pared 1 base from V and 13 bases from J, leaving 8 bases between. This CDR3 reads CASSLGTSQHF. DNA of the CDR3: TGTGCCAGCAGCTTAGGAACGTCTCAGCATTTT.

The chain has TRBV6-5 and TRBJ1-6; D remains unclear. Looked up from germline, CDR1 is MNHEY and CDR2 is SVGAGI. Trimming pared 2 bases from V and 7 bases from J, leaving 12 bases between. The CDR3 consists of 15 residues. This CDR3 is CASSYISGRNSPLHF. In DNA, the CDR3 is TGTGCCAGCAGTTACATCTCCGGGAGGAATTCACCCCTCCACTTT.